A single sample is the source of the 28 T cell receptor beta chains below, sequenced in a study of T cells after yellow fever vaccination. A single record per CDR3 protein comes from TCRdb applying MiXCR to the 5' RACE reads. The table shows around 160,000 distinct CDR3 sequences, with about 7% occurring only once. This specimen was CD4+ T cells sorted from PBMCs, taken around 5 days after the first yellow fever vaccination. These receptor sequences come from a man aged 18 to 30 who received the YFV17D yellow fever vaccine.

In this sample, this clonotype turned up a few times. This sequence joins TRBV4-3 and TRBJ1-1; D gene unclear. Trimming removed 1 base at V and 9 bases at J, with 15 bases between. This CDR3 has 14 residues. Germline V gene sequence: CDR1 LGHNA, CDR2 YSLEER. In DNA form, the CDR3 reads TGCGCCAGCAGCCAAGGTTGGGAGGGAGCGCAAGCTTTCTTT. It yields the protein CASSQGWEGAQAFF.

This clonotype was recorded at least ten times. The rearrangement links TRBV27 to TRBJ2-7; D may be TRBD1 (5 bases). Trimming removed 2 bases from V and 2 bases from J, with 13 bases in between. Germline CDR1 and CDR2: MNHEY and SMNVEV (reference sequence). The CDR3 has 15 residues. CDR3 nucleotide sequence: TGTGCCAGCAGTTTAGGAAGGGGCCTCACCTACGAGCAGTACTTC. Its protein product is CASSLGRGLTYEQYF.

This clonotype has a count of ten or more. The chain combines TRBV5-5 with TRBJ2-7; unclear D gene. V was clipped by 4 bases and J by 0 bases, with 8 bases between them. The V gene's germline CDR1 is SGHKS and CDR2 YYEKEE (reference sequence). CDR3 length: 13 residues. As DNA, the CDR3 is TGTGCCAGCAGCATCCCGAGCTCCTACGAGCAGTACTTC. Translating it yields CASSIPSSYEQYF.

This clonotype was found many times. The chain combines TRBV6-4 with TRBJ2-6, with no clear D. Germline V lookup: CDR1 MRHNA, CDR2 SNTAGT. This CDR3 is 14 amino acids long. V lost 5 bases and J 1 base, leaving 6 bases between the germline ends. CDR3 amino acids: CASSMVSGANVLTF. CDR3 nucleotides: TGTGCCAGCAGTATGGTTTCTGGGGCCAACGTCCTGACTTTC.

This clonotype was recorded a few times. This chain uses TRBV7-2 with TRBJ1-1; a weak D match, TRBD1 (5 bases). V was clipped by 1 base and J by 8 bases, with 14 bases between them. Germline assignment: CDR1 SGHTA and CDR2 FQGNSA. The CDR3 contains 14 residues. CDR3: CASSLVGQAGEAFF. The DNA of the CDR3 is TGTGCCAGCAGCTTAGTGGGGCAGGCGGGCGAAGCTTTCTTT.

Ten or more counts support this clonotype. The chain links TRBV5-1 to TRBJ2-3, with TRBD1 matching over 8 bases. The CDR3 consists of 15 residues. Germline lookup yields CDR1 SGHRS and CDR2 YFSETQ. Trimming cost V 4 bases and J 6 bases; bases outside gene matches: 10. The CDR3, as DNA: TGCGCCAGCAGCCAGACAGGGGTGACGTACGATACGCAGTATTTT. Encoded protein: CASSQTGVTYDTQYF. Filled out from reference TRBV5-1 and TRBJ2-3, the complete variable domain reads KAGVTQTPRYLIKTRGQQVTLSCSPISGHRSVSWYQQTPGQGLQFLFEYFSETQRNKGNFPGRFSGRQFSNSRSEMNVSTLELGDSALYLCASSQTGVTYDTQYFGPGTRLTVL.

Many counts were recorded for this clonotype. The V call is TRBV28, the J call TRBJ1-1, with D tentatively TRBD1 (6 bases). The CDR3 covers 14 residues. CDR1 is MDHEN and CDR2 is SYDVKM in the germline V gene. Trimming took 6 bases from V and 3 from J, leaving 14 bases between them. CDR3 loop: CASSLPQGDTEAFF. DNA of the CDR3: TGTGCCAGCAGCCTACCACAGGGTGACACTGAAGCTTTCTTT.

The sample holds many counts of this clonotype. The chain employs TRBV5-1 and TRBJ2-3, with 12 bases matching TRBD2. Trimming cost V 4 bases and J 3 bases; bases outside gene matches: 9. This CDR3 region has 17 residues. Germline CDR1 reads SGHRS; CDR2 reads YFSETQ. CDR3 amino acids: CASSTAPGTSGTDTQYF. For the CDR3, the DNA is TGCGCCAGCAGCACGGCCCCCGGGACTAGCGGGACAGATACGCAGTATTTT.

The chain is built from TRBV18 and TRBJ1-1, with unresolved D. Trimming removed 2 bases from V and 7 bases from J, with 8 bases in between. CDR3 length equals 12 residues. Germline V gives CDR1 KGHSH, CDR2 LQKENI. The CDR3 nucleotides are TGTGCCAGCTCACCAGGGGAAGTTGAAGCTTTCTTT. It yields the protein CASSPGEVEAFF.

This chain uses TRBV4-2 with TRBJ1-1, with TRBD1 as a possible D gene (6 bases). The CDR3 is made up of 12 amino acids. The germline V and J ends were trimmed by 2 bases and 8 bases, with 9 bases remaining between them. Germline V CDR1 and CDR2: LGHNA, YNFKEQ. This chain's CDR3 is CASSQRGTEAFF. CDR3 bases: TGTGCCAGCAGCCAAAGAGGGACAGAAGCTTTCTTT.

This clonotype was seen at least ten times. The chain recombines TRBV5-1 with TRBJ2-1, with D possibly being TRBD2 (6 bases). Trimming took 3 bases from V and 8 from J, leaving 12 bases between them. The V gene's germline CDR1 is SGHRS and CDR2 YFSETQ. This CDR3 comprises 13 residues. The CDR3 region has the DNA TGCGCCAGCAGCTCACGGACTACACATGAGCAGTTCTTC. Its protein product is CASSSRTTHEQFF.

This clonotype was detected a few times. V gene TRBV7-2 combines with J gene TRBJ2-2, with D maybe TRBD2 (6 bases). Trimming took 3 bases from V and 5 from J, leaving 13 bases between them. This CDR3 has 15 residues. Germline V gene lookup returns CDR1 SGHTA and CDR2 FQGNSA. CDR3 nucleotide sequence: TGTGCCAGCAGCTTCGGGGGAAGGGTAACCGGGGAGCTGTTTTTT. Its translation: CASSFGGRVTGELFF.

The sample holds many counts of this clonotype. The chain couples TRBV20-1 to TRBJ2-5, with D perhaps matching TRBD2 (7 bases). Per the germline V gene, CDR1 is DFQATT and CDR2 is SNEGSKA (reference sequence). Trimming removed 2 bases from V and 4 bases from J, with 11 bases in between. The CDR3 sequence is 13 residues long. In DNA form, the CDR3 reads TGCAGTGCTAGATCCGGGGGGCGAGAGACCCAGTACTTC. Translated, it gives CSARSGGRETQYF.

This clonotype showed up many times. This rearrangement joins TRBV20-1 to TRBJ1-6; D remains unclear. The germline gives CDR1 DFQATT, CDR2 SNEGSKA (reference sequence). Trimming left V 2 bases short and J 0 bases short, with 8 bases between. The length of the CDR3 is 15 residues. The CDR3 protein is CSARPPGSYNSPLHF. Here the CDR3 DNA reads TGCAGTGCTAGACCCCCCGGCTCCTATAATTCACCCCTCCACTTT.

Many counts were recorded for this clonotype. This sequence joins TRBV12-3 or TRBV12-4 and TRBJ2-5; the match to TRBD1 covers 7 bases. This CDR3 comprises 13 residues. The V and J ends lost 6 bases and 5 bases, in that order; junction bases with no gene match: 6. The DNA for the CDR3 is TGTGCCAGCAGCAGACAGGGAAGGGAGACCCAGTACTTC. As protein: CASSRQGRETQYF.

This chain links TRBV29-1 with TRBJ1-2; D possibly corresponds to TRBD1 (6 bases). The CDR3 runs 12 residues. CDR1 is SQVTM and CDR2 is ANQGSEA in the germline V gene. Trimming removed 4 bases from V and 3 bases from J, with 9 bases in between. CDR3 region: CSVGGQDYGYTF. CDR3 in DNA: TGCAGCGTTGGGGGGCAGGACTATGGCTACACCTTC.

This clonotype was detected many times. The chain has TRBV5-6 and TRBJ2-3; possibly TRBD2 for D (6 bases). Germline CDR1 SGHDT, CDR2 YYEEEE. Trimming cost V 4 bases and J 8 bases, with 14 bases left between them. The length of the CDR3 is 13 residues. For the CDR3, the DNA is TGTGCCAGCAGCCAGAGCGGGCTGGGTACGCAGTATTTT. Translating it yields CASSQSGLGTQYF.

This clonotype showed up just a few times. This rearrangement joins TRBV6-2 or TRBV6-3 to TRBJ2-4; 10 bases line up with TRBD2. Germline V CDR1 and CDR2: MNHEY, SVGEGT. This CDR3 is 16 amino acids long. V lost 6 bases to trimming and J lost 1 base; unmatched junction nucleotides: 6. The CDR3 DNA reads TGTGCCAGCAGGGAGCCACTAGCGGGGGCCAAAAACATTCAGTACTTC. This sequence encodes CASREPLAGAKNIQYF.

This clonotype has ten or more counts. The chain employs TRBV2 and TRBJ2-7; D is undetermined. Germline V gene sequence: CDR1 SNHLY, CDR2 FYNNEI. The V gene lost 2 bases and the J gene lost 0 bases, with 8 bases spanning the gap. The CDR3 consists of 14 residues. CDR3 in amino acids: CASSESRDSYEQYV. In nucleotides, the CDR3 is TGTGCCAGCAGTGAAAGTAGGGACTCCTACGAGCAGTACGTC.

This clonotype has only a few counts. This chain connects TRBV3-1 to TRBJ1-2; a weak D match, TRBD1 (6 bases). V was shortened by 8 bases and J by 2 bases, with 12 bases between the two germline ends. CDR1 and CDR2 from the germline V gene are LGHDT and YNNKEL (reference sequence). This CDR3 contains 13 residues. CDR3 protein: CASRTGPNYGYTF. DNA for the CDR3: TGTGCCAGCCGAACAGGGCCCAACTATGGCTACACCTTC.

This clonotype was detected many times. The V call is TRBV10-3, the J call TRBJ2-1; D possibly matches TRBD1 or TRBD2 (6 bases each). The V and J ends lost 7 bases and 3 bases respectively, with 13 bases between them. CDR1 and CDR2 (germline): ENHRY, SYGVKD. CDR3 length: 14 residues. The CDR3 coding sequence is TGTGCCATCACCCCGGGGGCCCTCTACAATGAGCAGTTCTTC. This gives the protein CAITPGALYNEQFF.

This clonotype occurred many times. The gene calls are TRBV11-2 and TRBJ1-5; 7 nucleotides match TRBD1. This CDR3 is 18 amino acids long. CDR1 is SGHAT, CDR2 FQNNGV, per germline. V trimming: 0 bases; J trimming: 6 bases; junction bases outside the gene matches: 14. CDR3 nucleotides: TGTGCCAGCAGCTTAGAATTGATCAGGGAGGGGGCGATTCAGCCCCAGCATTTT. Amino acids: CASSLELIREGAIQPQHF. Complete variable domain (other parts from reference TRBV11-2 and TRBJ1-5): EAGVAQSPRYKIIEKRQSVAFWCNPISGHATLYWYQQILGQGPKLLIQFQNNGVVDDSQLPKDRFSAERLKGVDSTLKIQPAKLEDSAVYLCASSLELIREGAIQPQHFGDGTRLSIL.

This sequence joins TRBV7-2 and TRBJ1-5; 10 bases agree with TRBD1. In germline, CDR1 is SGHTA, CDR2 FQGNSA. CDR3 length equals 16 residues. V was pared by 5 bases and J by 9 bases, with 13 bases of the junction left unmatched. The DNA of the CDR3 is TGTGCCAGCAGCCTTTACCGGGACAGGGGTATTATGCCCCAGCATTTT. Translation: CASSLYRDRGIMPQHF.

The table lists this clonotype with many counts. The chain carries TRBV29-1 and TRBJ1-1; D is undetermined. From germline, CDR1 is SQVTM and CDR2 ANQGSEA. Trimming pared 7 bases from V and 2 bases from J, leaving 17 bases between. The CDR3 has 14 residues. The DNA of the CDR3 is TGCAGCGCTGGGCATCCGATCGTTAACACTGAAGCTTTCTTT. Amino acids: CSAGHPIVNTEAFF.

This clonotype was picked up many times. V and J are TRBV19 and TRBJ2-2; perhaps TRBD2 as D (5 bases). This CDR3 is 14 amino acids long. V was cut by 3 bases and J by 5 bases, with 10 bases left in between. The germline CDR1 and CDR2 sequences are LNHDA and SQIVND (reference sequence). CDR3 sequence: CASSISVLTGELFF. The CDR3 DNA follows: TGTGCCAGTAGTATTAGCGTCTTGACCGGGGAGCTGTTTTTT.

The sample holds many counts of this clonotype. The chain employs TRBV4-3 and TRBJ2-3, with 10 bases identical to TRBD2. The CDR3 sequence is 20 residues long. Germline loops: CDR1 LGHNA, CDR2 YSLEER. The V segment lost 4 bases and the J segment 2 bases; nucleotides outside the gene matches: 18. Here the CDR3 DNA reads TGCGCCAGCAGCCGGAACTGGGGCCAGCGGGGGGGCAAAACCACAGATACGCAGTATTTT. This codes for CASSRNWGQRGGKTTDTQYF.

In this sample, this clonotype turned up many times. The chain joins TRBV7-3 to TRBJ2-3, with 13 bases identical to TRBD2. J was trimmed by 3 bases and V by 5 bases; bases with no gene match: 8. CDR3 length equals 17 residues. Germline CDR1 reads SGHTA; CDR2 reads FQGTGA. CDR3 protein: CASSPRLAGGNTDTQYF. The CDR3 DNA reads as TGTGCCAGCAGCCCGCGACTAGCGGGGGGTAATACAGATACGCAGTATTTT.

Many counts were recorded for this clonotype. The chain links TRBV15 to TRBJ2-7; a possible D gene is TRBD2 (6 bases). V shed 0 bases and J shed 4 bases, with 10 bases lying between them. The germline V gene has CDR1 LNHNV and CDR2 YYDKDF (reference sequence). The CDR3 extends over 14 amino acids. DNA for the CDR3: TGTGCCACCAGCAGAGATCGGAGCGGGTACGAGCAGTACTTC. Translated: CATSRDRSGYEQYF.